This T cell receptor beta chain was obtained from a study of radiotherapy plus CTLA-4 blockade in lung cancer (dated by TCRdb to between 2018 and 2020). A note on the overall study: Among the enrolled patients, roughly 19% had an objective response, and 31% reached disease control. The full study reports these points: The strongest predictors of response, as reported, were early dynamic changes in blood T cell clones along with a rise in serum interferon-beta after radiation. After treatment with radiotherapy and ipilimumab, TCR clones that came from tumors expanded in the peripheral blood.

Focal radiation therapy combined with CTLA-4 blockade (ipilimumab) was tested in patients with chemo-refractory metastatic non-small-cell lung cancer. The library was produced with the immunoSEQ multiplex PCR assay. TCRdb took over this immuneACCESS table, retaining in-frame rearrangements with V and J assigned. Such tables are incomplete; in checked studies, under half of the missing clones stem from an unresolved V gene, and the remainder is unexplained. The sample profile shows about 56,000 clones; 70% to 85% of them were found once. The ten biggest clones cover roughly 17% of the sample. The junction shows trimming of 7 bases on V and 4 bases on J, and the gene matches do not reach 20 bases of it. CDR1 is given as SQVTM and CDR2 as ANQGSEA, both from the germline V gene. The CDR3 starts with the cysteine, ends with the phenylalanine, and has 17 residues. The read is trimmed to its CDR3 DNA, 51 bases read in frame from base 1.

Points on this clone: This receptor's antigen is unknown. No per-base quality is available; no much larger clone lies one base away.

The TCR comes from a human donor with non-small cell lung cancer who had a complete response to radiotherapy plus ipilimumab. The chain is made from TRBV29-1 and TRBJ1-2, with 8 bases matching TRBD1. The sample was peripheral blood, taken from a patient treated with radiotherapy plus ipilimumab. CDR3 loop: CSDFYRSTGGRSYGYTF. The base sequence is TGCAGCGACTTCTACCGGTCTACAGGGGGACGAAGCTATGGCTACACCTTC.